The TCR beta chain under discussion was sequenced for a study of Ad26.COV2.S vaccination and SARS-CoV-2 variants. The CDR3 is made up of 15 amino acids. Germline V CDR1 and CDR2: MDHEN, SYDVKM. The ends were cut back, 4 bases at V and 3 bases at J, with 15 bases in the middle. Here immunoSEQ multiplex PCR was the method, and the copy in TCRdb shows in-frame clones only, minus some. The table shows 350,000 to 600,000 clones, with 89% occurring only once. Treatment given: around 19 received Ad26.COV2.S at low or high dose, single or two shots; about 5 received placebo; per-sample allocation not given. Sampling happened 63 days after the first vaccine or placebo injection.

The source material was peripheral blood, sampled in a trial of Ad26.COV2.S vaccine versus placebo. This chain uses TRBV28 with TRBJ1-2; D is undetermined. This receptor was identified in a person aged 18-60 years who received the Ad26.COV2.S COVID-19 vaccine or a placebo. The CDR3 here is CASSSGLRSDYGYTF. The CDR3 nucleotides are TGTGCCAGCAGTTCGGGCCTCAGATCGGACTATGGCTACACCTTC.